This T cell receptor (beta chain) was documented in a study of T cells in Graves' hyperthyroidism and ophthalmopathy. Notes on the study in general: The model's output predicted ophthalmopathy at a median of approximately 6.5 months prior to onset.

The length of the CDR3 is 13 residues. The germline CDR1 and CDR2 sequences are MNHNS and SASEGT. V dropped 8 bases and J dropped 7; count of bases not matched to a gene: 8. RNA transcripts served as the template for amplifying TCR beta CDR3 regions. TCR CDR3 regions were first amplified by RT-PCR with HTBI primers. TCRdb reprocessed the multiplex PCR reads via MiXCR and lists one record per CDR3 protein. The repertoire holds 550,000 to 600,000 distinct CDR3 sequences, with 11% to 15% as singletons. This clonotype was seen many times. Its specificity is not known. It was uncontrolled infection, other autoimmune disease, pregnancy or lactation that excluded patients. PBMCs were derived from around 10 ml fresh peripheral blood.

Specimen: blood. The chain joins TRBV6-1 to TRBJ2-7; TRBD1 aligns across 10 bases. The TCR originated in a woman younger than 30 with Graves' ophthalmopathy. CDR3 sequence: CASRDRGFGEQYF. The CDR3 DNA follows: TGTGCCAGCCGGGACAGGGGATTTGGGGAGCAGTACTTC.